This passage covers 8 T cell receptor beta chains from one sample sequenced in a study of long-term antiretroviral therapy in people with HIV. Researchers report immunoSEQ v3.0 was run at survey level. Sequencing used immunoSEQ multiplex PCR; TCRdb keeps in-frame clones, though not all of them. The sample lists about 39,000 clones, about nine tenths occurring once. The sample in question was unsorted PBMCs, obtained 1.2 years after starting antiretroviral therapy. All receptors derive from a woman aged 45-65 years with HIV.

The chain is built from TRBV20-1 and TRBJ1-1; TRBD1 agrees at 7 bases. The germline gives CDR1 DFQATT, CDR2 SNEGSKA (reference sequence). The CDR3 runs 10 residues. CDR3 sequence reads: CATGDERAFF. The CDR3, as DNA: TGCGCCACAGGGGATGAGCGCGCTTTCTTT.

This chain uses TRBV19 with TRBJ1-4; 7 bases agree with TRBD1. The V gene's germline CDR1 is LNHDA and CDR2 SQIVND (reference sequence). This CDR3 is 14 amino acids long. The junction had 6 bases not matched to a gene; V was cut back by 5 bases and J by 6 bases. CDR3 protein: CASSGGTVYEKLFF. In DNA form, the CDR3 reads TGTGCCAGTAGTGGAGGGACAGTTTATGAAAAACTGTTTTTT.

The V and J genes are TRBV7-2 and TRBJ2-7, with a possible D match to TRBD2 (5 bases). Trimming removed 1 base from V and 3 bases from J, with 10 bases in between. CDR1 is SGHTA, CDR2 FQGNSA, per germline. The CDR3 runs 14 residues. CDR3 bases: TGTGCCAGCAGCTTAGTCAGCGGCGTCTACGAGCAGTACTTC. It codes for CASSLVSGVYEQYF.

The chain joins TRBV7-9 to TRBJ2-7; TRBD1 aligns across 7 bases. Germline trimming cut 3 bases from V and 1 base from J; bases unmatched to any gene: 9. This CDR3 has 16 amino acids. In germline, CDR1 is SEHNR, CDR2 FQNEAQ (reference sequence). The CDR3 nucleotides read TGTGCCAGCAGCTTTAGCCGGGACAGCAGTTCCTACGAGCAGTACTTC. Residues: CASSFSRDSSSYEQYF.

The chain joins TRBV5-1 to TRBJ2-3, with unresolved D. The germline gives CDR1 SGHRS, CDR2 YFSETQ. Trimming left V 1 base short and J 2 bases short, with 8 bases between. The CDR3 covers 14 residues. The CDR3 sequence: CASSLSLPTDTQYF. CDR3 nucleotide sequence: TGCGCCAGCAGCTTGAGCTTACCCACAGATACGCAGTATTTT.

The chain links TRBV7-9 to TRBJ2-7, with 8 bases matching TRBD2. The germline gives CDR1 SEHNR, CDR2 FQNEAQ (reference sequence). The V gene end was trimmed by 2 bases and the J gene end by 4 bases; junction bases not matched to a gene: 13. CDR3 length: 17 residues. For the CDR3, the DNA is TGTGCCAGCAGCTTAAGGGCCCCGGGAGGGGTCGGGTACGAGCAGTACTTC. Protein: CASSLRAPGGVGYEQYF.

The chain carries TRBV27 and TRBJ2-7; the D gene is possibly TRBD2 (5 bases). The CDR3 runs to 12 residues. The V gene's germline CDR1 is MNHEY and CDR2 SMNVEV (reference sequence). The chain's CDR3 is CATGRARDEQYF. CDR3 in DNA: TGTGCTACCGGGCGGGCACGGGACGAGCAGTACTTC.

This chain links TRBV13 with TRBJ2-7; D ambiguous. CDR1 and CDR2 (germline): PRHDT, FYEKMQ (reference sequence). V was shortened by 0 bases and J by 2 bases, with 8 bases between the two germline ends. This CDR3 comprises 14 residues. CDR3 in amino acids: CASSLGGSTYEQYF. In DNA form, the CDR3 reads TGTGCCAGCAGCTTAGGGGGAAGTACCTACGAGCAGTACTTC.